This entry lists 9 T cell receptor beta chains sequenced from one sample in a study of blood T cell repertoires in COVID-19. This table comes from immunoSEQ multiplex PCR, and its TCRdb copy is limited to in-frame clones, with some not included. This table has fewer than 250,000 clones, approximately 80% appearing once. Sequences were obtained from PBMCs or T cells enriched from blood (not recorded which). The receptors here all came from a man between 60 and 75 years old who had recovered from COVID-19.

The chain joins TRBV6-6 to TRBJ2-6; 7 bases are shared with TRBD2. Germline CDR1 MNHNY, CDR2 SVGAGI (reference sequence). CDR3 length: 16 residues. V trimming: 7 bases; J trimming: 2 bases; junction bases outside the gene matches: 8. The CDR3 region is CASTTGRGTGANVLTF. CDR3 in DNA: TGTGCCAGCACTACCGGGCGGGGGACTGGGGCCAACGTCCTGACTTTC.

The rearrangement links TRBV29-1 to TRBJ1-1, with D unclear. CDR3 length: 11 amino acids. Per germline, CDR1 SQVTM and CDR2 ANQGSEA. Trimming stripped 4 bases from V and 4 bases from J, with 7 bases between. This chain's CDR3 is CSVAIPTEAFF. The DNA of the CDR3 is TGCAGCGTTGCAATCCCCACTGAAGCTTTCTTT. The full variable domain, with the rest looked up from reference TRBV29-1 and TRBJ1-1, is SAVISQKPSRDICQRGTSLTIQCQVDSQVTMMFWYRQQPGQSLTLIATANQGSEATYESGFVIDKFPISRPNLTFSTLTVSNMSPEDSSIYLCSVAIPTEAFFGQGTRLTVV.

The chain carries TRBV24-1 and TRBJ1-3; D ambiguous. V gave up 4 bases and J gave up 6 bases, with 12 bases separating them. The germline V gene has CDR1 KGHDR and CDR2 SFDVKD. CDR3 length: 14 residues. The CDR3 sequence is CATSDPRQPNTIYF. For the CDR3, the DNA is TGTGCCACCAGTGACCCCCGACAACCAAACACCATATATTTT.

V is TRBV20-1 and J is TRBJ1-4; 9 bases are shared with TRBD1. Germline V gene data show CDR1 as DFQATT and CDR2 as SNEGSKA (reference sequence). This CDR3 region has 11 residues. Trimming took 6 bases from V and 16 from J; bases not matched to a gene: 9. CDR3 sequence reads: CSANRDRAKFF. Here the CDR3 DNA reads TGCAGTGCAAACCGGGACAGGGCGAAGTTTTTT.

Concerning this clone: The sample holds other DNA sequences that translate to the same CDR3. CDR3 protein: CASSIGQGNTEAFF. DNA for the CDR3: TGTGCCAGTAGTATAGGGCAGGGAAACACTGAAGCTTTCTTT. The chain recombines TRBV19 with TRBJ1-1, with D tentatively TRBD1 (5 bases). Germline lookup yields CDR1 LNHDA and CDR2 SQIVND (reference sequence). The CDR3 extends over 14 amino acids. V lost 1 base, J lost 2 bases, and 8 bases lay in between.

This chain connects TRBV7-6 to TRBJ2-3; D is perhaps TRBD1 (5 bases). CDR1 and CDR2 from the germline V gene are SGHVS and FNYEAQ. Trimming stripped 1 base from V and 4 bases from J, with 9 bases between. The CDR3 is 14 amino acids. The CDR3 bases are TGTGCCAGCAGCTTAGTGGCAGGGTCAGATACGCAGTATTTT. Its translation: CASSLVAGSDTQYF.

The chain has TRBV5-6 and TRBJ2-2; D perhaps matches TRBD1 (7 bases). Germline V CDR1 and CDR2: SGHDT, YYEEEE. The CDR3 loop spans 16 amino acids. V gave up 3 bases and J gave up 4 bases, with 16 bases separating them. Written as DNA, the CDR3 is TGTGCCAGCAGCTCGGGGGACAGCCCATTCACCGGGGAGCTGTTTTTT. Its protein is CASSSGDSPFTGELFF.

V usage is TRBV15 and J usage is TRBJ1-5; 7 nucleotides align to TRBD1. The germline V gene has CDR1 LNHNV and CDR2 YYDKDF (reference sequence). This CDR3 has 15 amino acids. The ends lost 4 bases at V and 6 bases at J; junction bases unmatched: 9. This CDR3 reads CATSNRDSFSQPQHF. CDR3 coding DNA: TGTGCCACCAGCAACCGGGACAGCTTTTCTCAGCCCCAGCATTTT.

The chain carries TRBV3-1 (or the pseudogene TRBV3-2) and TRBJ2-7; TRBD1 is a possible D gene (6 bases). The CDR3 runs 14 residues. CDR1 LGHDT and CDR2 YNNKEL come from the germline V gene (reference sequence). V was pared by 4 bases and J by 4 bases, with 14 bases between. The CDR3 here is CASSLTDRRYEQYF. CDR3 DNA sequence: TGTGCCAGCAGCCTGACAGACAGGAGATACGAGCAGTACTTC.